What follows is one TCR beta chain and its context. The antigen is undetermined. CDR3 length equals 15 residues. Between the trimmed V and J ends, which lost 0 bases and 4 bases, there was a span of 15 bases. Germline V gene lookup returns CDR1 DFQATT and CDR2 SNEGSKA (reference sequence). TCRdb itself ran the 5' RACE reads through MiXCR, one entry per CDR3 protein. This sample has approximately 260,000 distinct CDR3 sequences, with around 5.3% found just once. This sample is drawn from a study of T cells after yellow fever vaccination. Study background: Fractions of limited cellularity were prepared by means of SMART-Seq v4 Ultra Low Input. Regarding the study as a whole: Within FACS-sorted repertoires, abundant clonotypes contaminating from the bulk population could be present. CD4 and CD8 compartments shared a small share of clonotypes.

The sequence derives from a man younger than 35 who received the YFV17D yellow fever vaccine. The sequences come from CD4+ T cells sorted from PBMCs, collected on the day of the yellow fever booster vaccination. This chain joins TRBV20-1 and TRBJ1-1; D perhaps matches TRBD1 (6 bases). In DNA form, the CDR3 reads TGCAGTGCTAGAGATTGGAGTGAAGGGGGCACTGAAGCTTTCTTT. Protein: CSARDWSEGGTEAFF.